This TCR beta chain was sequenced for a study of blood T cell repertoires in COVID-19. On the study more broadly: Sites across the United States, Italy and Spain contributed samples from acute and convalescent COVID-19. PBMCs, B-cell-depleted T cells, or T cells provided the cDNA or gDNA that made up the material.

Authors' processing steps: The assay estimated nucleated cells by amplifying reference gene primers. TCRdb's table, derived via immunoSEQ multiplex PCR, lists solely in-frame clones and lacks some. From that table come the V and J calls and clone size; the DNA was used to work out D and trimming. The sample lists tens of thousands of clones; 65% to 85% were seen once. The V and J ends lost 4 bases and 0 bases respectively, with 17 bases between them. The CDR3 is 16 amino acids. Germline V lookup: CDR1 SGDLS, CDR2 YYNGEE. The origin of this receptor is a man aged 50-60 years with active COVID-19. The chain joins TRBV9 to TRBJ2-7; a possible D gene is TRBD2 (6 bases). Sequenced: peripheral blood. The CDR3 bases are TGTGCCAGCAGCCCCGCTGCGGGACGGCTCTCCTACGAGCAGTACTTC. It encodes CASSPAAGRLSYEQYF.